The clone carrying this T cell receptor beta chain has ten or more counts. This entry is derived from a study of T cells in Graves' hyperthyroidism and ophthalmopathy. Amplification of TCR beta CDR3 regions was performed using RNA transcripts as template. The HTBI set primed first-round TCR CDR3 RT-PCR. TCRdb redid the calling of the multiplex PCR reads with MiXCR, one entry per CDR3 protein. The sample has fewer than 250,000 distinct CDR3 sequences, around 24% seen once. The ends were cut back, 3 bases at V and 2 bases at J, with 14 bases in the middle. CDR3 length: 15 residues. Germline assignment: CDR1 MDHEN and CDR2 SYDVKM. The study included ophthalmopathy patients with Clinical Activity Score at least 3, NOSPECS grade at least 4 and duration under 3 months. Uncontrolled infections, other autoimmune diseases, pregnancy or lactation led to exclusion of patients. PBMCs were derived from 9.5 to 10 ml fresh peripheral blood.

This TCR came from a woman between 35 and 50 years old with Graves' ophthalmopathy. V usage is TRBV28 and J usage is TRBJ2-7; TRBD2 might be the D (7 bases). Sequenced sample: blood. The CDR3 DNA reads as TGTGCCAGCAGTTTTGTCCGGGGGGCCACCTACGAGCAGTACTTC. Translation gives CASSFVRGATYEQYF. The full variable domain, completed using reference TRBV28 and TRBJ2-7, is DVKVTQSSRYLVKRTGEKVFLECVQDMDHENMFWYRQDPGLGLRLIYFSYDVKMKEKGDIPEGYSVSREKKERFSLILESASTNQTSMYLCASSFVRGATYEQYFGPGTRLTVT.